This T cell receptor beta chain came from a study of blood T cell repertoires in COVID-19. Libraries were prepared by immunoSEQ multiplex PCR; TCRdb keeps only in-frame clonotypes and omits some of them. This table holds 190,000 or so clones, roughly 86% found once. The CDR3 runs 14 residues. Germline CDR1 is SEHNR and CDR2 is FQNEAQ (reference sequence). The V end lost 1 base, the J end lost 3 bases, and 9 bases lay between the germline ends. The chain has TRBV7-9 and TRBJ1-2; D is unresolved. This receptor was identified in a middle-aged man with active or convalescent COVID-19. Sequencing used peripheral blood. This chain's CDR3 is CASSLEGGYYGYTF. CDR3 sequence (DNA): TGTGCCAGCAGCTTAGAGGGAGGGTACTATGGCTACACCTTC. Full variable domain (outside the CDR3, taken from reference TRBV7-9 and TRBJ1-2): DTGVSQNPRHKITKRGQNVTFRCDPISEHNRLYWYRQTLGQGPEFLTYFQNEAQLEKSRLLSDRFSAERPKGSFSTLEIQRTEQGDSAMYLCASSLEGGYYGYTFGSGTRLTVV.